This T cell receptor beta chain was recorded in a study of Ad26.COV2.S vaccination and SARS-CoV-2 variants. Repertoires were generated with immunoSEQ multiplex PCR, while TCRdb's copy carries only in-frame clones and drops some. Of around 300,000 clones detected, approximately 86% appear once; the ten largest clones hold about 10%. Stated treatment: roughly 19 received Ad26.COV2.S at low or high dose, single or two shots; roughly 5 received placebo; per-sample allocation not given. It was on day 63 after the first vaccine or placebo injection that samples were taken. Germline CDR1 and CDR2: SGHTA and FQGNSA. The V gene end was trimmed by 2 bases and the J gene end by 9 bases; junction bases not matched to a gene: 7. The CDR3 covers 15 residues.

The receptor's source is a person between 18 and 65 years old who received the Ad26.COV2.S COVID-19 vaccine or a placebo. The starting material was peripheral blood, obtained in a trial of Ad26.COV2.S vaccine versus placebo. The V gene is TRBV7-2, the J gene TRBJ2-1, with TRBD2 identical over 10 bases. CDR3 nucleotide sequence: TGTGCCAGCAGCTTACTAGCGGGAGTAGGGGGTGAGCAGTTCTTC. This translates into CASSLLAGVGGEQFF.